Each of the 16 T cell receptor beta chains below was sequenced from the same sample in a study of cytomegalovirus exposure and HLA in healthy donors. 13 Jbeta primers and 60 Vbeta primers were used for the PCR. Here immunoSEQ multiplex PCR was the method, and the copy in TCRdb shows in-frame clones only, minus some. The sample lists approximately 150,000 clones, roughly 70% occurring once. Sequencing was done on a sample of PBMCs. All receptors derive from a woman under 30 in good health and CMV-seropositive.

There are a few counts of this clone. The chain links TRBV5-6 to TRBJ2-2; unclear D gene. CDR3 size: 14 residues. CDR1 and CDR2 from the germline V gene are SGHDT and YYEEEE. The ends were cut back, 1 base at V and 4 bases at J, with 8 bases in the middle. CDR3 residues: CASSLSGGTGELFF. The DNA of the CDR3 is TGTGCCAGCAGCTTGTCTGGCGGCACCGGGGAGCTGTTTTTT.

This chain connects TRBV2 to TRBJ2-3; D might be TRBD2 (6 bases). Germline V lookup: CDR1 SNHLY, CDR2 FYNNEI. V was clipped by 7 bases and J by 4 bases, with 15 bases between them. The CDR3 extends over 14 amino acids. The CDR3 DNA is TGTGCCAGCACCCAGGCGGGCGGGGCAGATACGCAGTATTTT. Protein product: CASTQAGGADTQYF. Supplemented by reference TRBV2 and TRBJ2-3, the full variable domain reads EPEVTQTPSHQVTQMGQEVILRCVPISNHLYFYWYRQILGQKVEFLVSFYNNEISEKSEIFDDQFSVERPDGSNFTLKIRSTKLEDSAMYFCASTQAGGADTQYFGPGTRLTVL.

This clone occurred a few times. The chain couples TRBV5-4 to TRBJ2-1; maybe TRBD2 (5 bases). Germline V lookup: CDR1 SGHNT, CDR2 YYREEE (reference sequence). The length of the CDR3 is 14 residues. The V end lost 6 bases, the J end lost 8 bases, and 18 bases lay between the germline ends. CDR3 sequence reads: CASTRERGRDEQFF. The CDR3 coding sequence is TGTGCCAGCACCCGGGAACGCGGACGCGATGAGCAGTTCTTC.

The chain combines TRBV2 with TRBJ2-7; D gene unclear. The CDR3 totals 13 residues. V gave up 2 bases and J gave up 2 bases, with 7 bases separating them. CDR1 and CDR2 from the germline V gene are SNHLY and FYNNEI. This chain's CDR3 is CASSESETYEQYF. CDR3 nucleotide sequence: TGTGCCAGCAGTGAATCTGAGACCTACGAGCAGTACTTC.

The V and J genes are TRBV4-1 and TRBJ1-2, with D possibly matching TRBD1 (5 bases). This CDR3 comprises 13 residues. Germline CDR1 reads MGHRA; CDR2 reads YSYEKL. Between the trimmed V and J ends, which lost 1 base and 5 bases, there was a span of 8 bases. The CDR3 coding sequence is TGCGCCAGCAGCCAAGTGGGACTTTATGGCTACACCTTC. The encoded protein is CASSQVGLYGYTF.

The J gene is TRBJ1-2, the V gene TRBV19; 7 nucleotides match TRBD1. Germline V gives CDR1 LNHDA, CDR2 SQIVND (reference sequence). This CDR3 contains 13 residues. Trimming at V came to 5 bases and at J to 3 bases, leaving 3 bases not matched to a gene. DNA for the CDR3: TGTGCCAGTAGTGCGACAGGGTACTATGGCTACACCTTC. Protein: CASSATGYYGYTF.

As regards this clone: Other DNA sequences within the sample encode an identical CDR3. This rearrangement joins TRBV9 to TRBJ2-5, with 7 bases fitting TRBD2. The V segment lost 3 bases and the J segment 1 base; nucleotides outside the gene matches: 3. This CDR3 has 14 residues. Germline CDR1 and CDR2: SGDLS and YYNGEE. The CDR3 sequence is CASSGGGTQETQYF. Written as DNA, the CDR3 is TGTGCCAGCAGCGGGGGGGGGACCCAAGAGACCCAGTACTTC.

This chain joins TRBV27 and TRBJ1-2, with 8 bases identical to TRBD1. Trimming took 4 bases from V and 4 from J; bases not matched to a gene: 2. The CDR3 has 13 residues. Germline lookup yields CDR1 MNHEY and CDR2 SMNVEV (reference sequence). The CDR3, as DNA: TGTGCCAGCAGTTCAGGACAGGGCTATGGCTACACCTTC. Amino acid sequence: CASSSGQGYGYTF.

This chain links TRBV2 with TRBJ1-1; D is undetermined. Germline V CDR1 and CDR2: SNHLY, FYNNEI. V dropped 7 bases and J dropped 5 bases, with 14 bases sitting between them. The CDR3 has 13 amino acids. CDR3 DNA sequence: TGTGCCAGCACTACGCACGGTCGGACTGAAGCTTTCTTT. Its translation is CASTTHGRTEAFF. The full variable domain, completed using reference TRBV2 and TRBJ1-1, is EPEVTQTPSHQVTQMGQEVILRCVPISNHLYFYWYRQILGQKVEFLVSFYNNEISEKSEIFDDQFSVERPDGSNFTLKIRSTKLEDSAMYFCASTTHGRTEAFFGQGTRLTVV.

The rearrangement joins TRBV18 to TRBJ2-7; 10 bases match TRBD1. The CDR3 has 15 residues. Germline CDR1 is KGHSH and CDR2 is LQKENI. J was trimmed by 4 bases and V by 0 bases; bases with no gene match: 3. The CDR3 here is CASSPPGQGKYEQYF. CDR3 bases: TGTGCCAGCTCACCACCGGGACAGGGGAAATACGAGCAGTACTTC.

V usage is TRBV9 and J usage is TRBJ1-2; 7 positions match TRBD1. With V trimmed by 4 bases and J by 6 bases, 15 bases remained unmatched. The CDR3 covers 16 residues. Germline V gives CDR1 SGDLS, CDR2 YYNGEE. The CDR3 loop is CASSPRDSGGMDGYTF. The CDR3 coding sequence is TGTGCCAGCAGCCCCCGGGACAGCGGAGGAATGGATGGCTACACCTTC. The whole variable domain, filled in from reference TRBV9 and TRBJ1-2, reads DSGVTQTPKHLITATGQRVTLRCSPRSGDLSVYWYQQSLDQGLQFLIQYYNGEERAKGNILERFSAQQFPDLHSELNLSSLELGDSALYFCASSPRDSGGMDGYTFGSGTRLTVV.

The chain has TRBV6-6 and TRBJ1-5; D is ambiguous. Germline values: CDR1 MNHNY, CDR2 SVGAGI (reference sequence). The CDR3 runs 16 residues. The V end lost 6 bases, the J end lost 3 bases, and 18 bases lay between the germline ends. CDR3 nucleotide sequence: TGTGCCAGCAGCCCCGCGGGCGGAGCGGACAATCAGCCCCAGCATTTT. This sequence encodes CASSPAGGADNQPQHF.

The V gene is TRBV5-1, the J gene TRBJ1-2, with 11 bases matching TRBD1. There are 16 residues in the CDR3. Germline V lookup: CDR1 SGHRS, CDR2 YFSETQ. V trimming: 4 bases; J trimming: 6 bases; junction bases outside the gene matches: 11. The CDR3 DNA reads TGCGCCAGCAGCATAGGACAGGGGGCGGGTGAGAATGGCTACACCTTC. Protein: CASSIGQGAGENGYTF.

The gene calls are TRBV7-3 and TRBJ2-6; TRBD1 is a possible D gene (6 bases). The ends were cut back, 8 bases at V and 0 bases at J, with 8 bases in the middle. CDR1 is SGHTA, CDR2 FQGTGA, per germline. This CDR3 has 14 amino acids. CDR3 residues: CASSRGSGANVLTF. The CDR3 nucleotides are TGTGCCAGCTCCAGGGGCTCTGGGGCCAACGTCCTGACTTTC. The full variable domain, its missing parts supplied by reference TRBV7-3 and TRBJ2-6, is GAGVSQTPSNKVTEKGKYVELRCDPISGHTALYWYRQSLGQGPEFLIYFQGTGAADDSGLPNDRFFAVRPEGSVSTLKIQRTERGDSAVYLCASSRGSGANVLTFGAGSRLTVL.

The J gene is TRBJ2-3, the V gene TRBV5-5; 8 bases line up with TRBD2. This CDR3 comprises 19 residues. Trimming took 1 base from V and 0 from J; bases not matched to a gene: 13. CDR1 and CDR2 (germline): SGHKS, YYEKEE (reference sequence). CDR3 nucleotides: TGTGCCAGCAGCTTGCAGGTAGTAGCGGGGATCACTAGCACAGATACGCAGTATTTT. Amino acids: CASSLQVVAGITSTDTQYF.

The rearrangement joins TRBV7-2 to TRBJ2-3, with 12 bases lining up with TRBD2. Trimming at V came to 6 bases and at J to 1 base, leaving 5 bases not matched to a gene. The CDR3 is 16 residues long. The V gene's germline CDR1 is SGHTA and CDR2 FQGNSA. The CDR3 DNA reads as TGTGCCAGCAGTAACCGACTAGCGGGGGGCACAGATACGCAGTATTTT. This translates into CASSNRLAGGTDTQYF.